This T cell receptor beta chain came from a study of identical twins. MiXCR, applied by TCRdb to the 5' RACE reads, yields one record per CDR3 protein. Of some 440,000 distinct CDR3 sequences in the sample, more than 20% are singletons; the top ten hold roughly 2.8%. Every sampled donor was Caucasian and healthy. The CDR3 sequence is 14 residues long. Trimming left V 5 bases short and J 0 bases short, with 10 bases between. A further study also used this sample, focusing on T cells expressing NK-cell markers. According to that study: It was from sorted CD3+CD56+NKG2C+, CD3+CD56+NKG2C- and CD3+CD56-NKG2C+ T cells that TCR beta repertoires came. Among eight sequenced donors, seven carried HCMV seropositivity while one was seronegative. CD8+ T cells in 5 to 7 donors included dominant NKG2C+ clonotypes at about 1.0-7.5%.

This TCR came from a young woman in good health. Sequenced sample: CD4+ T cells sorted from blood. V is TRBV12-3 or TRBV12-4 and J is TRBJ1-1; a weak D match, TRBD1 (5 bases). CDR3 amino acids: CASSRQRMNTEAFF. The DNA of the CDR3 is TGTGCCAGCAGTCGACAGAGGATGAACACTGAAGCTTTCTTT.